Reported below is one TCR beta chain. Sample-barcoded 5' priming and a J-beta primer mix drove a second PCR of 7 to 11 cycles. TCRdb independently ran MiXCR on the 5' RACE reads; one entry per CDR3 protein. The sample records approximately 850,000 distinct CDR3 sequences, roughly 64% being singletons. CDR3 size: 11 residues. V lost 5 bases, J lost 7 bases, and 9 bases lay in between. Germline values: CDR1 SGHDT, CDR2 YYEEEE. Donors were healthy Caucasian individuals from Russia aged about 6 to 90. Each sample gave at least 7 million isolated PBMCs. These data belong to a study of blood T cells in healthy people across ages.

This TCR was sampled from a man aged 25-45 years in good health. Sequences were obtained from blood. This sequence joins TRBV5-6 and TRBJ1-2; D is uncertain. CDR3: CASRLRGGYTF. For the CDR3, the DNA is TGTGCCAGCAGGTTGCGGGGTGGCTACACCTTC.